By sample fraction, the clone carrying this TCR beta chain is large. Its antigen is still unknown. This specimen comes from a study of T cell repertoires in aging, cancer and after chemotherapy. Study-level findings and limits: Compared with age-matched healthy donors, untreated hematological or solid cancer patients showed higher blood TCR clonality. Healthy donors lost TCR diversity with age mainly through richness, cancer patients through richness and evenness.

Multiplex touch-down PCR with TRB-A/B primers amplified rearranged V-D-J TRB sequences. TCRdb redid the calling of the multiplex PCR reads with MiXCR, one entry per CDR3 protein. The table includes under 5,000 distinct CDR3 sequences, roughly a quarter detected once. This CDR3 has 15 residues. Germline V gene lookup returns CDR1 GTSNPN and CDR2 SVGIG (reference sequence). V was clipped by 1 base and J by 0 bases, with 11 bases between them. Peripheral blood genomic DNA, not sorted cells or RNA, was the template. This sequence was found in a human donor with a solid tumor. This chain uses TRBV30 with TRBJ2-3; no firm D call. Input material: blood. The CDR3 DNA follows: TGTGCCTGGAGTGACGGAAGTTCTAGCACAGATACGCAGTATTTT. It translates to CAWSDGSSSTDTQYF.